The clone carrying this TCR beta chain was detected a few times. J lost 6 bases, V lost 4 bases, and 4 bases had no gene match. The CDR3 extends over 13 amino acids. Germline V gene sequence: CDR1 GTSNPN, CDR2 SVGIG (reference sequence). Only in-frame clones appear in the TCRdb table, and some are missing; sequencing was by immunoSEQ multiplex PCR. There are roughly 35,000 clones in the sample; 88% occur only once, and 0.9% to 1.5% lies in the top ten. This entry comes from a study of T cell changes during pregnancy in multiple sclerosis. The chain recombines TRBV30 with TRBJ2-2; TRBD1 agrees at 8 bases. Sequences were derived from CD4+ T cells from peripheral blood mononuclear cells, sampled before pregnancy. The clonotype was recovered from a female donor with multiple sclerosis, enrolled in a pregnancy study. This CDR3 reads CAWTGGVAGELFF. The CDR3 DNA reads as TGTGCCTGGACAGGGGGCGTAGCCGGGGAGCTGTTTTTT.